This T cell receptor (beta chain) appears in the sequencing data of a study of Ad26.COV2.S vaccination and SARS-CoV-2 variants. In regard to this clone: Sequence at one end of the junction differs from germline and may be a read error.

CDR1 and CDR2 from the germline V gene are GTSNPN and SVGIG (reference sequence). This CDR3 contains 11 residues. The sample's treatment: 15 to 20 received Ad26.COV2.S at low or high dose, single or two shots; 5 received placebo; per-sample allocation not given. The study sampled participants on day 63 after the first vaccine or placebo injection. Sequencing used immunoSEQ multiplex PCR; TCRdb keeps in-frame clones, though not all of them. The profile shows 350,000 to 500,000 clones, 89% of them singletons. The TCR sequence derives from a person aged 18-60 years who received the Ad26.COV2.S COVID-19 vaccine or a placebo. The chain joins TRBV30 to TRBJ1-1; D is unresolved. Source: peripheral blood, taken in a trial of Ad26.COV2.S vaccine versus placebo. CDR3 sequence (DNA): TGTGCCTGGAGTGTACTTGGTGTTCAATCTTTT. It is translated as CAWSVLGVQSF.